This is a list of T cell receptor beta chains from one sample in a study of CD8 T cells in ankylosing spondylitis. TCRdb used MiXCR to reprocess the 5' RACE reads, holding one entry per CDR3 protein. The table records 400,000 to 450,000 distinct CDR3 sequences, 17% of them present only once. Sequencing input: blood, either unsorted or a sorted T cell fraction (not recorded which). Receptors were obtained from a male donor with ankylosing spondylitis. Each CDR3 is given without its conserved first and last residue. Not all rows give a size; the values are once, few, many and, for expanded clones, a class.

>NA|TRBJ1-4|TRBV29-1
SVLEATNEKLF
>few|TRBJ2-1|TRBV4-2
ASSHTLAGGSYNEQF
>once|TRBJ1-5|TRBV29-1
SVTGTGNNQPQH
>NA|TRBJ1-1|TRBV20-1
SAPIGTALMNTEAF
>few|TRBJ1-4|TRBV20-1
SARKAEGSVANEKLF
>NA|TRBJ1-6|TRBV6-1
ASLGAGISSPLH
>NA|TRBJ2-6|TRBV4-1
ASGRDYSSGANVLT
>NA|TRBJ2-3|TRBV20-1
SALPRSLLTDTQY
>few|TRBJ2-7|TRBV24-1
ATSDEGAYEQY
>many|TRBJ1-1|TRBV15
ATSRDAGFFEAF
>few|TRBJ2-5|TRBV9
ASSTSSGSGETQY
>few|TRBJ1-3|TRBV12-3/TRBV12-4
ASSSSGTSHSGNTIY
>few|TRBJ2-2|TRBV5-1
ASSLELLAAEIGELF
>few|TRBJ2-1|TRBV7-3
ASSLGVIGSIHNEQF
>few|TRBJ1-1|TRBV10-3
AINRGDTEAF
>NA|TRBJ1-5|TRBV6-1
ASRDPGHQSNQPQH
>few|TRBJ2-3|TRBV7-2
ASSLAQGFGDTQY
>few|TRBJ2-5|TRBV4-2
ASSQEAASVVAQY
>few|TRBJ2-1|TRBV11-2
ASSPAGAGGGKYREQF
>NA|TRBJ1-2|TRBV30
AWSWGAGYT
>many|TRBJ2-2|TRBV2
AMGWRAGELF
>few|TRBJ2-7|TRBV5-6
ASSLRVTGSGPYEQY
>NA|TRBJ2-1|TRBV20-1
SAHSGSSYNEQF
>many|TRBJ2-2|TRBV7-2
ASSKGRKFTGELF
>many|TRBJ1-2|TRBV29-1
SVEVGRDWAAGYT
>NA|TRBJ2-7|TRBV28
ASSQQNSYEQY
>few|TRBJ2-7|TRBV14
ASSPLAGASSYEQY
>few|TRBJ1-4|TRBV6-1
ASSGQGHNEKLF
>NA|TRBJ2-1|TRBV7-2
ASSLGSSGGTNEQF
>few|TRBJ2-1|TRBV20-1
SASRRSAFDEQF
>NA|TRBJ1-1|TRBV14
ASSSDLNTEAF
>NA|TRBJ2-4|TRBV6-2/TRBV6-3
ASSWATRAKNIQY
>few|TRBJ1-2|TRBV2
ASSETGYYGYT
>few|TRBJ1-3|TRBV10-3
AIRQGLLPGNTIY
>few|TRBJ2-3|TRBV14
ASSPFQASSTDTQY
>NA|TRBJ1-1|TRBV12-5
ASSTHEGQDMNTEAF
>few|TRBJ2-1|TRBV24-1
ATSDFIPGLAGYNEQF
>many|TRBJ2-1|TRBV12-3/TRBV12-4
ASSLRPYNEQF
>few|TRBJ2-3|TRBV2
ASRVSGVSTDTQY
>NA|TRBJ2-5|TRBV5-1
ASSLKGLAGQETQY
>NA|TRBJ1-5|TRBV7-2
ASGSGGGQPQH
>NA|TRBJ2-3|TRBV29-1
SVEDPGTGPTDTQY
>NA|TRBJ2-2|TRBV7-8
ATRDRPETGELF
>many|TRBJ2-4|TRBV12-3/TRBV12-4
ASSENSNIQY
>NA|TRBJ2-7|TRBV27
ASSLFVQGASPGQY
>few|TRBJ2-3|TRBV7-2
ASSSGLAYTQY
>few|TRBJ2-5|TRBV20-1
SARDRQGEKTQY
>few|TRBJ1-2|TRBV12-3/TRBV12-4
ASSWGLMAPNYGYT
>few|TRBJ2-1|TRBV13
ASSFEVNEQF
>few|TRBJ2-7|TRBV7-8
ASSLAQRAPYEQY
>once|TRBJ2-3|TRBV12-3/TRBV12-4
ASSLLAGSTDMQY
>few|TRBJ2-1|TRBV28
ASSYGLAGPYSYNEQF